The 20 T cell receptor beta chains listed next were all sequenced from one sample in a study of regulatory T cells in long-lasting Graves disease. The time point: persistent/refractory GD, antithyroid drugs over 5 years with positive TRAb. RNA from PBMCs was the source of the TCR library. Through Arm-PCR of CDR3 regions and iRepertoire HTBI primers, TCR beta libraries were built. A single record per CDR3 protein comes from TCRdb applying MiXCR to the multiplex PCR reads. The sample carries 420,000 or so distinct CDR3 sequences, around 20% recorded once. Sequenced here: peripheral blood mononuclear cells (PBMCs), sampled when the disease was refractory, from a patient treated with antithyroid drugs. These TCRs come from a female donor with Graves disease.

The chain combines TRBV19 with TRBJ1-2; TRBD1 aligns across 7 bases. The CDR3 length is 16 residues. Per germline, CDR1 LNHDA and CDR2 SQIVND (reference sequence). V lost 5 bases, J lost 1 base, and 10 bases stayed unmatched. The CDR3 here is CASSFAGTELNYGYTF. The CDR3 DNA reads TGTGCCAGTAGTTTCGCCGGGACAGAGCTTAACTATGGCTACACCTTC. Combining the CDR3 with reference TRBV19 and TRBJ1-2 gives the whole variable domain DGGITQSPKYLFRKEGQNVTLSCEQNLNHDAMYWYRQDPGQGLRLIYYSQIVNDFQKGDIAEGYSVSREKKESFPLTVTSAQKNPTAFYLCASSFAGTELNYGYTFGSGTRLTVV.

This clonotype was counted many times. The chain joins TRBV11-1 to TRBJ1-1, with 11 bases identical to TRBD1. This CDR3 spans 16 amino acids. Germline V gene lookup returns CDR1 SGHAT and CDR2 FQDESV (reference sequence). V shed 5 bases and J 6 bases; nucleotides not matched to a gene: 11. The chain's CDR3 is CASSLPGTGGISEAFF. The CDR3 DNA reads as TGTGCCAGCAGCCTGCCCGGGACAGGGGGGATATCTGAAGCTTTCTTT.

This clonotype was observed a few times. The rearrangement links TRBV15 to TRBJ2-7; D is possibly TRBD1 (6 bases). V shed 3 bases and J shed 1 base, with 13 bases lying between them. This CDR3 has 15 residues. In germline, CDR1 is LNHNV, CDR2 YYDKDF (reference sequence). CDR3 amino acids: CATSRDTGKSYEQYF. The CDR3 nucleotides are TGTGCCACCAGCAGGGACACAGGGAAATCCTACGAGCAGTACTTC.

This chain uses TRBV12-3 or TRBV12-4 with TRBJ1-1; TRBD1 is a possible D gene (5 bases). Trimming removed 1 base at V and 12 bases at J, with 9 bases between. The CDR3 has 11 residues. Here the CDR3 reads CASSLGPDTFF. In DNA form, the CDR3 reads TGTGCCAGCAGTTTAGGCCCGGACACTTTCTTT.

The J gene is TRBJ1-1, the V gene TRBV25-1; no reliable D call. Deletions cut 6 bases from V and 6 bases from J, with 11 bases between. The CDR3 length is 12 residues. Germline values: CDR1 MGHDK, CDR2 SYGVNS. CDR3 in DNA: TGTGCCAGCAGCGCTGGAGCTGCTGAAGCTTTCTTT. Its translation is CASSAGAAEAFF.

The chain uses TRBV6-1 and TRBJ2-1, with D possibly TRBD2 on 6 matching bases. CDR1 and CDR2 from the germline V gene are MNHNS and SASEGT. The V end lost 3 bases, the J end lost 0 bases, and 15 bases lay between the germline ends. The CDR3 totals 17 residues. The CDR3 nucleotides read TGTGCCAGCAGTGACGGGGGTAGATCAGGCTCCTACAATGAGCAGTTCTTC. Protein: CASSDGGRSGSYNEQFF.

This clonotype was found a few times. J is TRBJ1-5 and V is TRBV14; no definite D call. CDR3 length: 16 residues. V was pared by 2 bases and J by 3 bases, with 14 bases between. The germline CDR1 and CDR2 sequences are SGHDN and FVKESK. The CDR3 reads CASSQTGPGFNQPQHF. As DNA, the CDR3 is TGTGCCAGCAGCCAAACCGGGCCAGGCTTCAATCAGCCCCAGCATTTT.

Details on this clonotype: The junction differs from germline at one of its ends, possibly a read error. The V call is TRBV5-1, the J call TRBJ1-2, with D uncertain. In germline, CDR1 is SGHRS, CDR2 YFSETQ. This CDR3 comprises 13 residues. For the CDR3, the DNA is TGCGCCAGCAGGTTGGGTTTTGACTATGGCTACACCTTC. It encodes CASRLGFDYGYTF.

This clonotype was seen a handful of times. The CDR3 nucleotides read TGCAGTGCTAGAGGGAGAACTAATGAAAAACTGTTTTTT. It specifies CSARGRTNEKLFF. V gene TRBV20-1 combines with J gene TRBJ1-4; D is undetermined. Germline V CDR1 and CDR2: DFQATT, SNEGSKA (reference sequence). The CDR3 length is 13 residues. The V end was cut by 1 base, the J end by 1 base, with 4 bases between.

This clonotype appeared a few times. The chain joins TRBV5-4 to TRBJ1-1, with a possible D match to TRBD1 (5 bases). V was pared by 1 base and J by 4 bases, with 8 bases between. Germline CDR1 reads SGHNT; CDR2 reads YYREEE (reference sequence). The CDR3 covers 13 residues. CDR3 sequence (DNA): TGTGCCAGCAGCTTGTTTGGGGGCACTGAAGCTTTCTTT. This gives the protein CASSLFGGTEAFF.

This clonotype was seen a few times. The chain recombines TRBV7-9 with TRBJ2-5; 8 positions agree with TRBD2. The CDR3 runs to 14 residues. The germline V gene encodes CDR1 SEHNR and CDR2 FQNEAQ (reference sequence). The V gene end was trimmed by 5 bases and the J gene end by 3 bases; junction bases not matched to a gene: 5. The CDR3 sequence is CASSHPAGEETQYF. DNA for the CDR3: TGTGCCAGCAGCCACCCAGCGGGAGAAGAGACCCAGTACTTC.

In regard to this clonotype: At one end the junction does not follow the germline gene, possibly because of a read error. CDR3 sequence reads: CASSANSGNTVYF. CDR3 DNA sequence: TGTGCCAGCAGTGCCAACTCTGGAAACACCGTATATTTT. The rearrangement links TRBV12-3 or TRBV12-4 to TRBJ1-3; D ambiguous. This CDR3 has 13 residues.

The rearrangement uses TRBV14 and TRBJ2-7; TRBD1 or TRBD2 may be the D gene (6 bases each). Germline V gives CDR1 SGHDN, CDR2 FVKESK. V was cut by 0 bases and J by 3 bases, with 15 bases left in between. The CDR3 runs to 16 residues. The CDR3 loop is CASSQDPPGGYYEQYF. CDR3 nucleotides: TGTGCCAGCAGCCAAGACCCCCCCGGGGGCTACTACGAGCAGTACTTC.

This clonotype was detected only a few times. The chain combines TRBV6-2 or TRBV6-3 with TRBJ2-3, with TRBD2 as a possible D gene (5 bases). The CDR3 contains 17 residues. Germline loops: CDR1 MNHEY, CDR2 SVGEGT. V was trimmed by 5 bases and J by 0 bases, leaving 18 bases between them. This CDR3 is CASSLSSGSLSTDTQYF. The CDR3, as DNA: TGTGCCAGCAGTCTTTCATCGGGGAGTCTGAGCACAGATACGCAGTATTTT.

The gene calls are TRBV6-5 and TRBJ2-7; TRBD2 is a possible D gene (6 bases). V was pared by 2 bases and J by 2 bases, with 13 bases between. CDR1 is MNHEY, CDR2 SVGAGI, per germline. This CDR3 has 15 residues. The CDR3 here is CASSYAGLGAYEQYF. The CDR3 coding sequence is TGTGCCAGCAGTTACGCGGGACTGGGGGCCTACGAGCAGTACTTC.

This clonotype was counted ten times or more. CDR3 loop: CASSPTRGQPQHF. CDR3 nucleotide sequence: TGTGCCAGCAGCCCGACGAGAGGCCAGCCCCAGCATTTT. This sequence joins TRBV5-6 and TRBJ1-5; D ambiguous. The CDR3 contains 13 residues. From germline, CDR1 is SGHDT and CDR2 YYEEEE. The germline V and J ends were trimmed by 4 bases and 7 bases, with 12 bases remaining between them.

This sequence joins TRBV2 and TRBJ2-2; D is unclear. CDR3 length equals 14 residues. The germline CDR1 and CDR2 sequences are SNHLY and FYNNEI. Trimming pared 7 bases from V and 1 base from J, leaving 10 bases between. CDR3 bases: TGTGCCAGCACTCAAGGGCAGAACACCGGGGAGCTGTTTTTT. It is translated as CASTQGQNTGELFF.

This clonotype was found many times. This chain uses TRBV20-1 with TRBJ1-5, with D maybe TRBD1 (5 bases). CDR1 is DFQATT, CDR2 SNEGSKA, per germline (reference sequence). This CDR3 region has 16 residues. V dropped 1 base and J dropped 2 bases, with 15 bases sitting between them. The chain's CDR3 is CSARAQRGEGNQPQHF. The CDR3 DNA reads as TGCAGTGCTAGAGCCCAGAGGGGAGAGGGCAATCAGCCCCAGCATTTT.

The table lists this clonotype with many counts. V usage is TRBV7-2 and J usage is TRBJ2-4; D is uncertain. Germline V gives CDR1 SGHTA, CDR2 FQGNSA. V was clipped by 5 bases and J by 0 bases, with 14 bases between them. This CDR3 is 16 amino acids long. The CDR3 loop reads CASSETALGAKNIQYF. CDR3 bases: TGTGCCAGCAGCGAAACAGCCTTGGGAGCCAAAAACATTCAGTACTTC. Together with reference TRBV7-2 and TRBJ2-4, the CDR3 gives the full variable domain: GAGVSQSPSNKVTEKGKDVELRCDPISGHTALYWYRQSLGQGLEFLIYFQGNSAPDKSGLPSDRFSAERTGGSVSTLTIQRTQQEDSAVYLCASSETALGAKNIQYFGAGTRLSVL.

The V gene is TRBV5-1, the J gene TRBJ2-2; unclear D gene. Germline lookup yields CDR1 SGHRS and CDR2 YFSETQ. The CDR3 has 16 amino acids. V lost 0 bases, J lost 0 bases, and 9 bases lay in between. Here the CDR3 reads CASSLGSSSNTGELFF. CDR3 nucleotides: TGCGCCAGCAGCTTGGGGTCGAGCTCGAACACCGGGGAGCTGTTTTTT.